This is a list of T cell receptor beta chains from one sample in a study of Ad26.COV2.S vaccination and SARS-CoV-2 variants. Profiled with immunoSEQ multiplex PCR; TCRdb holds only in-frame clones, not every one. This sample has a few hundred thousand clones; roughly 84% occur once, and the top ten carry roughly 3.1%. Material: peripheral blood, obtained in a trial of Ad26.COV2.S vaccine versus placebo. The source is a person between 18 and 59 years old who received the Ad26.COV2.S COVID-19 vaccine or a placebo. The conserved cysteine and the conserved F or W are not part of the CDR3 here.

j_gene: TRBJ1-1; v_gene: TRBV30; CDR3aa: AWSLPGRLNTEAF
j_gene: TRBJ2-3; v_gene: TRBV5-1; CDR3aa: ASSHRDTRTDTQY
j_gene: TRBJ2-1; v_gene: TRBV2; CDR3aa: ASSVRNSDRRGNEQF
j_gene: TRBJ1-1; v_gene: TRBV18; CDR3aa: ASSPEVLNTEAF
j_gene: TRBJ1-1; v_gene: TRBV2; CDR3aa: ASSPNGFMGGWGTEAF
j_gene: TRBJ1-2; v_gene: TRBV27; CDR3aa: ATSGGYYDGYT
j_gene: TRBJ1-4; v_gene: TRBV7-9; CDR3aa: ASSAGQINEKLF
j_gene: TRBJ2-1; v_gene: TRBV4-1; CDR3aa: ASSQDPEWLRHNEQF
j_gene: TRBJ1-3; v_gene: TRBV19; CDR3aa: ASSQGRGNTIY
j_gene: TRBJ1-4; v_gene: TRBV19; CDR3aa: ASSAPGAAATNEKLF
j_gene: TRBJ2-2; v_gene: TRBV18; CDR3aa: ASSPGTGELF
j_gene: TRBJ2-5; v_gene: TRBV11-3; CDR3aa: ASSLGGDSGETQY
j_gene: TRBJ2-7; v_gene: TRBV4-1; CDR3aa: ASSQGAGADEQY
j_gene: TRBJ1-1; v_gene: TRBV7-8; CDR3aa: ASSASGVLTTEAF
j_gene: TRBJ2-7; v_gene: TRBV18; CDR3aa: ASSPLRFRQGLVSAYEQY
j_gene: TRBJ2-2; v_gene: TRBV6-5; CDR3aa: ASSYMSRPIYGELF
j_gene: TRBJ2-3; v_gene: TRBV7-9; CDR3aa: ASSFLAGGSATDTQY
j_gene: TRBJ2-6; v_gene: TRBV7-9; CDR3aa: ASTLVDSRSGANVLT
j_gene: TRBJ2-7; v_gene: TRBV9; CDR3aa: ASSVTFGAYEQY
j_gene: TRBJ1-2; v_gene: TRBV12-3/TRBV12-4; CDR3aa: ASTLGTPYGYT
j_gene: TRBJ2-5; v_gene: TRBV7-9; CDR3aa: ASSSTGLYQETQY
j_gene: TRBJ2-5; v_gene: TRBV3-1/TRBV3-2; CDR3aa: ASSQLGTSGARVETQY
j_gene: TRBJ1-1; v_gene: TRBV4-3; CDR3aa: ASSPLVGQENTEAF
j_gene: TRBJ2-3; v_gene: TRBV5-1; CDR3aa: ASSLGLAGALSTDTQY
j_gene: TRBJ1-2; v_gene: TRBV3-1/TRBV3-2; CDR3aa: ASSQDNAGYGYT
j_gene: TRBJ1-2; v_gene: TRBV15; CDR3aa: ATSDAYERNYGYT
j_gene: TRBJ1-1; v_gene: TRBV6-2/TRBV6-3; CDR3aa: ASSLMTGEDTEAF
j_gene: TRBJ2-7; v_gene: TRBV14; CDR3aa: ASRPTGGEEQY
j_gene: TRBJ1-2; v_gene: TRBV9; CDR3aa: ASSADSEPFYGYT
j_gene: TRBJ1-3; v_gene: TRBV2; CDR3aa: ASIELEDRGRVSNTIY
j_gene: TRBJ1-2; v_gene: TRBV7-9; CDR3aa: ASNVDHYGYT
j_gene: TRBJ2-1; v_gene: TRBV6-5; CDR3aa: ASSLSSGRGEQF
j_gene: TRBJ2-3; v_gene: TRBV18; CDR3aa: ASSTDRVSTDTQY
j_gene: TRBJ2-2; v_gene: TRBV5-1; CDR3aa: ASSLPTANTGELF
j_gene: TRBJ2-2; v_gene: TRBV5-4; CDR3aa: ASSLAGTGELF
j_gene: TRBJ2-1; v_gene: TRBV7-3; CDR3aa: ASSLIAGQGEYNEQF
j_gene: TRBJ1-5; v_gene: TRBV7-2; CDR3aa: ASSTRTGFGQPQH
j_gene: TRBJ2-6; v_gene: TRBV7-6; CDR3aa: ASSSFKTAPSGANVLT
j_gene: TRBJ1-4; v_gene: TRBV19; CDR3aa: ASSTPRQTRLGEKLF
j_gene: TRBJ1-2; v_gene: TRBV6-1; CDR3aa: ASSDRGYGYT
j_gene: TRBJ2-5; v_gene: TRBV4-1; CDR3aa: ASSPRQGVGTQY
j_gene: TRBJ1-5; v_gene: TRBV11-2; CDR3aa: ASSPSGTGGIQPQH
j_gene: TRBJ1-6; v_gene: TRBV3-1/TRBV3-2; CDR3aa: ASSQDWGGERPLH
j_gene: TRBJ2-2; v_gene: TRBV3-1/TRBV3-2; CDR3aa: ASSQGGPNTGELF
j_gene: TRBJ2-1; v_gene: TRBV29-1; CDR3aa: STGDYNEQF
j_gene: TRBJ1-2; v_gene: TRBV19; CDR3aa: ASTPGTGWGYT
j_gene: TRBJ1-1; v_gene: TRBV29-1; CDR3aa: SVGQLNTEAF
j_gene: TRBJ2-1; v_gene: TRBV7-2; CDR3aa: ASSLGRGPPNEQF
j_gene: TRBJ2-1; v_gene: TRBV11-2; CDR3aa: ASSQASGGYNEQF
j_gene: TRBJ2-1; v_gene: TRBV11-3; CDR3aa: ASSSPADIEQF
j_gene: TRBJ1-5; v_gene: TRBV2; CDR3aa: ASSEAGGSNQPQH
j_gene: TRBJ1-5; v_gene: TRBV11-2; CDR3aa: ASSSGQGLGSNQPQH
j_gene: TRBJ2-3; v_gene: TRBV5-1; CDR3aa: ASSLLAGAPDTQY
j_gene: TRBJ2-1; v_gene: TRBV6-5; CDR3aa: ASSRGTPYNEQF